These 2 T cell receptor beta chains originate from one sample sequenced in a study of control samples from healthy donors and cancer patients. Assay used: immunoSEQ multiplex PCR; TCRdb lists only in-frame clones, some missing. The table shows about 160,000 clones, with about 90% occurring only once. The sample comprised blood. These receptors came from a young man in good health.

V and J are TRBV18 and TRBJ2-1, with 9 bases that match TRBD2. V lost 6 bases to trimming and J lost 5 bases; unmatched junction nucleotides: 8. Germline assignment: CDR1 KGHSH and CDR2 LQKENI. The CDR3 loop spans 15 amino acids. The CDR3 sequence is CASSPLAGSNNEQFF. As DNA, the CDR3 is TGTGCCAGCTCTCCTCTAGCGGGATCCAACAATGAGCAGTTCTTC.

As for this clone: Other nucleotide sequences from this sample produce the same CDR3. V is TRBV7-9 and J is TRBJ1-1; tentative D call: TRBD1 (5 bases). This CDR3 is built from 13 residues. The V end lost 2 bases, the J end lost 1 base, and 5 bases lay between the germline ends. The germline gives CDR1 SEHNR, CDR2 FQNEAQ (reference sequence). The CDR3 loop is CASSLTGNTEAFF. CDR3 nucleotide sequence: TGTGCCAGCAGCTTAACAGGGAACACTGAAGCTTTCTTT. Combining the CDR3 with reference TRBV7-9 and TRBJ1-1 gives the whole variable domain DTGVSQNPRHKITKRGQNVTFRCDPISEHNRLYWYRQTLGQGPEFLTYFQNEAQLEKSRLLSDRFSAERPKGSFSTLEIQRTEQGDSAMYLCASSLTGNTEAFFGQGTRLTVV.